This T cell receptor (beta chain) came from a study of CD8+ T cells in alopecia areata (dated by TCRdb to 2017 to 2018). Describing the broader study: Treated patients were enrolled in an open-label pilot trial of oral tofacitinib, 5 to 10 mg twice daily, for moderate-to-severe alopecia areata. Tofacitinib was administered for 6 to 18 months, and 6 months of follow-up off drug were then conducted to assess delayed response and recurrence. TCRbeta CDR3 regions were amplified by immunoSEQ multiplex PCR using 35 Vbeta forward and 13 Jbeta reverse primers. The study used high-throughput TCRbeta sequencing to examine T cell clonal expansion in alopecia areata, in both the C3H/HeJ mouse model and human patients. In humans, TCRbeta sequencing was performed on scalp tissue and on sorted CD4+ and CD8+ peripheral blood T cells from healthy controls and from patients with patchy or totalis/universalis alopecia areata. The RNA source kit depended on sample type: the PAXgene miRNA kit for fixed scalp, the miRNeasy kit for PBMCs, and the RNeasy kit for mouse skin. Biopsies were taken from tofacitinib-treated patients at baseline and at 4 and 24 weeks of treatment, and a later scalp biopsy was taken in several of the tofacitinib-treated patients. The SALT score, which quantifies the percentage of affected scalp surface area, was used to measure disease severity in treated patients. Scalp clonality was compared across normal scalp (n=4), patchy alopecia areata scalp (n=8), and alopecia totalis/universalis scalp (n=8).

Explained via the paper, the time point label denotes: 24 weeks on oral tofacitinib. This specimen's treatment or condition label, interpreted: oral pan-JAK inhibitor, 5-10 mg twice daily. Lesional scalp punch biopsies and peripheral blood were collected from alopecia areata patients. PBMCs were separated by density centrifugation and stained for CD3, CD4 and CD8, after which CD4+ and CD8+ T cells were sorted on a FACSAria. The library came from the immunoSEQ multiplex PCR assay. For TCR sequencing, RNA was extracted from every sample and reverse transcribed into cDNA to serve as template. First-strand cDNA was synthesized with SuperScript III using a 2:1 mix of oligo-dT and random hexamers. Amplification bias was assessed with a synthetic immune receptor repertoire, and residual bias was removed computationally. On the study's bioinformatics: After raw reads were preprocessed to remove errors, the CDR3 was defined following IMGT conventions as running from the conserved cysteine to phenylalanine. Clonality was computed as 1 minus the Shannon entropy, with the entropy normalized by log2 of the number of productive unique TCRs. Whether each scalp clone was CD4 or CD8 was inferred by checking scalp TCRbeta sequences against the CD4 and CD8 repertoires from sorted blood. What TCRdb holds here is the immuneACCESS table cut down to in-frame rearrangements. Part of the clones is not present; checked against another copy, under half of the missing clones reflect an unresolved V gene, and the others are unexplained. The DNA was the basis for D and trimming; V, J and clone size are from that table. For this sample the table gives 190,000 or so clones, of which roughly 60% were detected only once. The ten largest clones add up to about 5.1% of the sample.

A note on this clone: The clone's antigen remains unknown. Base qualities are not provided; no much larger clone lies one nucleotide away.

The CDR3 sequence holds 13 residues, the cysteine and phenylalanine included. Solely the CDR3 DNA is kept, with 39 bases framed from the first base. V sheds 2 bases and J sheds 2 bases, leaving 9 bases between their ends. CDR1 and CDR2 (GTSNPN, SVGIG) derive from the germline V gene (reference sequence). Study-wide conclusions, independent of this receptor: Because the treated cohort was small and had only one nonresponder, larger studies are needed to examine links between baseline CD8+ expansion and response. Scalp TCR repertoire analysis is complicated because resident alphabeta T cells in normal human skin are also sequenced, whereas mouse skin is dominated by gammadelta T cells. Shared TCR sequences between patients were less evident than in mice, which may be partly attributable to HLA diversity in the patient population. Lesional scalp, especially in alopecia totalis/universalis, showed higher clonality and more expanded CD8+ clones than normal scalp, suggesting antigenic drive. Tofacitinib significantly decreased scalp clonality and the number of expanded CD8+ clones among the top 100 scalp clones. During tofacitinib treatment, many expanded lesional clones stuck around in both scalp and blood, and this persistence may partly explain why relapse happens after treatment is stopped.

The clonotype comes from a human donor with alopecia areata. Sequences were derived from CD4+ T cells sorted from blood, sampled at week 24, from a patient treated with tofacitinib. This chain joins TRBV30 to TRBJ1-2; the D gene is unclear. The DNA reads TGTGCCTGGAGTAAGGGTTCAAACTATGGCTACACCTTC. The translation is CAWSKGSNYGYTF.